This T cell receptor beta chain was obtained from a study of OX40 agonist ivuxolimab in advanced cancers. The wider study: The mean age was about 61 years, ranging from 23 to 79, with 82.7% of participants male.

Sequencing was performed with immunoSEQ multiplex PCR; in TCRdb, only in-frame clones are kept and a portion is missing. The table lists about 19,000 clones, 70% to 90% of them singletons. A word on this clone: Its target is not known.

Whole-study findings and limits: Some of the lowest clonal expansion was seen in partial responders at 0.1-3.0 mg/kg. Expanded clones tended on average to be more numerous among CD8+ T cells than CD4+. Dosing at 0.1 to 3.0 mg/kg was accompanied by clonal expansion of CD4+ and CD8+ blood T cells by week 6.

The CDR3 consists of 14 residues. Germline CDR1 and CDR2: SGHNT and YYREEE (reference sequence). The V segment lost 2 bases and the J segment 3 bases; nucleotides outside the gene matches: 5. This material consisted of CD4+ or CD8+ T cells sorted from blood, taken in a trial of the OX40 agonist ivuxolimab. V is TRBV5-4 and J is TRBJ2-7; 7 bases agree with TRBD1. This clonotype originated in an adult with an advanced solid tumor such as melanoma, head and neck, liver or kidney cancer. The CDR3 loop is CASSLQGQLYEQYF. The CDR3 region has the DNA TGTGCCAGCAGCTTACAGGGACAGCTCTACGAGCAGTACTTC.